What follows describes a single T cell receptor (beta chain). What it binds is not known. The treatment here: AdE1-LMPpoly-expanded autologous EBV-specific T-cell therapy followed by anti-PD-1 nivolumab. The data stem from a study of EBV T-cell therapy then PD-1 blockade in nasopharyngeal carcinoma. V was trimmed by 6 bases and J by 1 base, leaving 16 bases between them. This CDR3 contains 16 residues. The germline gives CDR1 MDHEN, CDR2 SYDVKM. Clones were sequenced by immunoSEQ multiplex PCR, and TCRdb holds only the in-frame ones, with some missing. The sample gives over 15,000 clones, around 82% of which show up once; around 29% is in the top ten.

The rearrangement joins TRBV28 to TRBJ1-5; no clear D. The specimen comprised CD8+ T cells from blood, sampled around day 34 from a patient whose treatment included autologous EBV-specific T cells and nivolumab. The receptor was isolated from a man aged 40-49 years with nasopharyngeal carcinoma. CDR3 amino acids: CASSPVRLGSNQPQHF. Here the CDR3 DNA reads TGTGCCAGCAGCCCTGTGAGGCTAGGGAGCAATCAGCCCCAGCATTTT.